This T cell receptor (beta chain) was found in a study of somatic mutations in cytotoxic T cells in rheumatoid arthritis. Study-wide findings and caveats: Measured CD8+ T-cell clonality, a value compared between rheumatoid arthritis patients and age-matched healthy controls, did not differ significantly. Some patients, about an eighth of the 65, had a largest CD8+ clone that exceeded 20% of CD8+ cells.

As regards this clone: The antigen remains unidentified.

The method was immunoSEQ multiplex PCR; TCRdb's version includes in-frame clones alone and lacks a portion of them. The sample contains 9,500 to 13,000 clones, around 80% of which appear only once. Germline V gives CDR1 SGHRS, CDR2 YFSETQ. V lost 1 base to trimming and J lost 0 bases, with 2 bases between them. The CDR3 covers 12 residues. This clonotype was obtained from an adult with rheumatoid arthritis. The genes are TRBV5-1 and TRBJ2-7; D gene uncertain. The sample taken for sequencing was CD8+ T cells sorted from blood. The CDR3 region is CASSLFSYEQYF. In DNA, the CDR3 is TGCGCCAGCAGCTTGTTCTCCTACGAGCAGTACTTC.